The clone carrying this T cell receptor beta chain showed up just a few times. Its antigen is unidentified. Germline V gene sequence: CDR1 SEHNR, CDR2 FQNEAQ (reference sequence). The CDR3 covers 15 residues. With V trimmed by 5 bases and J by 7 bases, 9 bases remained unmatched. This sample stems from a study of TIL therapy for anti-PD-1-resistant metastatic lung cancer. Across the whole study: Tumors carried a median about 1.6 non-synonymous mutations per megabase. Whole-study results and caveats: The cohort had more treatment-naive, never-smoker and oncogene-addicted patients than typical.

As for time point: pre-treatment sample, taken before nivolumab and TIL therapy. Sequencing used immunoSEQ v3. Sequencing depth was approximately 1.8 million read pairs for survey level, about 5-6.5 million for deep. Produced via immunoSEQ multiplex PCR; TCRdb's table is partial and in-frame only. The table lists about 52,000 clones, roughly 78% of them singletons. This sequence originates from a woman between 30 and 80 years old with non-small cell lung cancer. The chain links TRBV7-9 to TRBJ1-4; 8 bases fit TRBD1. Sequencing used blood, obtained at baseline. The CDR3 coding sequence is TGTGCCAGCAGCACCGCAGGGGGCCGGGTTGAAAAACTGTTTTTT. It translates to CASSTAGGRVEKLFF.